Below, one T cell receptor (beta chain) is given with its context. The CDR3 totals 13 residues. Germline CDR1 is SEHNR and CDR2 is FQNEAQ (reference sequence). V gave up 7 bases and J gave up 8 bases; unmatched junction bases: 9. On average, the one heparinised blood draw given by each donor was approximately 0.12 L. This sample stems from a study of beta chain features in type 1 diabetes. The authors reverse transcribed all of the isolated RNA, so sequencing captured expressed TCRB transcripts. Data came from immunoSEQ multiplex PCR; TCRdb stores just in-frame clones and leaves some out. The sample contains roughly 300,000 clones, around 15% of which appear only once.

V and J are TRBV7-9 and TRBJ1-1; 8 positions match TRBD1. This clonotype originated in a man aged 25-40 years in good health. Sequencing was performed on central memory CD4+ T cells from blood. The chain's CDR3 is CASIHNQGAEAFF. CDR3 bases: TGTGCCAGCATCCATAATCAGGGGGCAGAAGCTTTCTTT.